A selection of T cell receptor beta chains follows, all from one sample in a study of blood T cell repertoires in COVID-19. Some clones are missing from TCRdb's copy, which holds only in-frame ones; the method was immunoSEQ multiplex PCR. The sample shows roughly 200,000 clones, about 91% of them seen only once. Sample: PBMCs or T cells enriched from blood (not recorded which). These receptor sequences come from a woman aged 40 to 50 with acute COVID-19. CDR3s include the opening cysteine and the closing phenylalanine or tryptophan. The order of the fields is J gene, D gene, V gene, clone size, CDR3 DNA, CDR3 protein. A D gene is named only where the DNA matches it firmly. The size entry is marked missing in some rows and otherwise reads once, few, many or a size class.

>TRBJ1-3|-|TRBV30|-
TGTGCCTGGAGAAAGGGAGGGACATCCCGTGGAAACACCATATATTTT
CAWRKGGTSRGNTIYF
>TRBJ2-5|-|TRBV30|-
TGTGCCTGGAGTGTCGGGGTGGGGGAGACCCAGTACTTC
CAWSVGVGETQYF
>TRBJ2-1|-|TRBV14|-
TGTGCCAGCAGCCAAGGTCTAGTGGGTGAGCAGTTCTTC
CASSQGLVGEQFF
>TRBJ1-3|-|TRBV5-1|-
TGCGCCAGCAGCAGGGGAAATGCTGGAAACACCATATATTTT
CASSRGNAGNTIYF
>TRBJ2-5|-|TRBV7-6|-
TGTGCCAGCAGCTTAGTAGGGGGAGGGGAGACCCAGTACTTC
CASSLVGGGETQYF
>TRBJ2-2|TRBD1|TRBV4-1|-
TGCGCCAGCAGCCAAGGCCCCTTAGACAGGGGCAAGAACACCGGGGAGCTGTTTTTT
CASSQGPLDRGKNTGELFF
>TRBJ2-5|TRBD1|TRBV5-1|-
TGCGCCAGCAGCTCCAGGACAGGGGGCGCCGAAGAGACCCAGTACTTC
CASSSRTGGAEETQYF
>TRBJ2-2|-|TRBV19|-
TGTGCCAGTAGCCAAAGAAGACAGAACACCGGGGAGCTGTTTTTT
CASSQRRQNTGELFF
>TRBJ2-5|-|TRBV3-1/TRBV3-2|-
TGTGCCAGCAGCCAAGACTGGGGGCGGCAAGAGACCCAGTACTTC
CASSQDWGRQETQYF
>TRBJ2-7|-|TRBV27|-
TGTGCCAGCAGTTTTTTGTCAGGCCCAGGGGACGAGCAGTACTTC
CASSFLSGPGDEQYF
>TRBJ2-3|TRBD2|TRBV19|once
TGTGCCAGTAGTCTTCTGGCGGGAGGCACAGATACGCAGTATTTT
CASSLLAGGTDTQYF
>TRBJ2-1|TRBD2|TRBV6-6|-
TGTGCCAGCAGTGTCAGCGGGGGCTCCTACAATGAGCAGTTCTTC
CASSVSGGSYNEQFF
>TRBJ1-5|TRBD1|TRBV30|-
TGTGCCTGGAGTACTCAGGGGGGTCTTCAGCCCCAGCATTTT
CAWSTQGGLQPQHF
>TRBJ1-3|TRBD1|TRBV6-2/TRBV6-3|once
TGTGCCAGCAGCAGGAGACAGGGGGCCGGAAACACCATATATTTT
CASSRRQGAGNTIYF
>TRBJ2-7|TRBD1|TRBV11-2|-
TGTGCCAGCAGCTCAACCCCCGGGACAGCTAGATCCTACGAGCAGTACTTC
CASSSTPGTARSYEQYF
>TRBJ2-7|-|TRBV4-1|few
TGCGCCAGCAGCCAGGAATGGATGGATGAGGGCTACGAGCAGTACTTC
CASSQEWMDEGYEQYF
>TRBJ1-1|-|TRBV19|-
TGTGCCAGTAGTCATACGACAGCAAGCACTGAAGCTTTCTTT
CASSHTTASTEAFF
>TRBJ2-3|TRBD1|TRBV30|-
TGTGCCTGGAAAGACAGGGGTATAGAAGATACGCAGTATTTT
CAWKDRGIEDTQYF
>TRBJ2-6|TRBD1|TRBV6-5|-
TGTGCCAGCAGGGGACAGATGACTGGGGCCAACGTCCTGACTTTC
CASRGQMTGANVLTF
>TRBJ1-5|-|TRBV19|once
TGTGCCAGTAGTACTAACATACACTCAGGGCAGCCCCAGCATTTT
CASSTNIHSGQPQHF
>TRBJ2-6|-|TRBV11-2|-
TGTGCCAGCAGGTCTTCCAGGCCCTCTGGGGCCAACGTCCTGACTTTC
CASRSSRPSGANVLTF
>TRBJ2-5|-|TRBV28|-
TGTGCCAGCGGCCCAGGGGCCGGGGAGACCCAGTACTTC
CASGPGAGETQYF
>TRBJ2-1|TRBD1|TRBV5-1|-
TGCGCCAGCAGCTTAAATCCCGGGACAGGGGGTGGTGAGCAGTTCTTC
CASSLNPGTGGGEQFF
>TRBJ2-6|TRBD1|TRBV29-1|-
TGCAGCGTTGAAGGAATTGGACAGGGGAGCTCTGGGGCCAACGTCCTGACTTTC
CSVEGIGQGSSGANVLTF
>TRBJ2-1|-|TRBV27|-
TGTGCCAGCAGTGAACAGGGTTATGAGCAGTTCTTC
CASSEQGYEQFF
>TRBJ2-1|-|TRBV9|once
TGTGCCAGCAGCGCCACGAGCTCCTACAATGAGCAGTTCTTC
CASSATSSYNEQFF
>TRBJ2-3|-|TRBV28|-
TGTGCCAGCAGTTTGGCGGGGCTGGGACAGTATACGCAGTATTTT
CASSLAGLGQYTQYF
>TRBJ2-5|TRBD1|TRBV7-8|-
TGTGCCAGCAGCCCTACAGGGGGCTACCAAGAGACCCAGTACTTC
CASSPTGGYQETQYF
>TRBJ1-1|-|TRBV5-1|-
TGCGCCAGCAGCGTTAACAGGGACACTGAAGCTTTCTTT
CASSVNRDTEAFF
>TRBJ2-3|-|TRBV7-2|-
TGTGCCAGCAGCCAGGGACTTAGCACAGATACGCAGTATTTT
CASSQGLSTDTQYF
>TRBJ1-1|-|TRBV5-1|-
TGCGCCAGCAGCTCCGGTGACAGGAACACTGAAGCTTTCTTT
CASSSGDRNTEAFF
>TRBJ1-1|-|TRBV11-3|-
TGTGCCAGCAGCTTAGAGTCCAGGTTGAACACTGAAGCTTTCTTT
CASSLESRLNTEAFF
>TRBJ2-7|TRBD2|TRBV7-2|-
TGTGCCAGCAGCTTAGCCGGGAGGGCATCCTACGAGCAGTACTTC
CASSLAGRASYEQYF
>TRBJ2-7|TRBD1|TRBV28|-
TGTGCCAGCAGTTTCGAACCGGGACAGCCCGACTACGAGCAGTACTTC
CASSFEPGQPDYEQYF
>TRBJ2-5|-|TRBV14|-
TGTGCCAGCAGCCAGATAGGGGGTCGGAGGCAAGAGACCCAGTACTTC
CASSQIGGRRQETQYF
>TRBJ1-1|-|TRBV7-9|-
TGTGCCAGCAGCTTAGGCGTCTCCTACACTGAAGCTTTCTTT
CASSLGVSYTEAFF
>TRBJ2-3|-|TRBV4-2|-
TGTGCCAGCAGTCAAGGCCCCGAGGGGGGCACAGATACGCAGTATTTT
CASSQGPEGGTDTQYF
>TRBJ2-2|-|TRBV13|-
TGTGCCAGCAGCTTAGGAGGGAGGAACACCGGGGAGCTGTTTTTT
CASSLGGRNTGELFF
>TRBJ2-7|-|TRBV7-8|-
TGTGCCAGCAGCCTAGGCCTTCGGCAGGCTGCCTACGAGCAGTACTTC
CASSLGLRQAAYEQYF
>TRBJ2-5|-|TRBV7-9|once
TGTGCCAGCAGCCCGGACGGACAACAAGAGACCCAGTACTTC
CASSPDGQQETQYF
>TRBJ1-5|-|TRBV6-1|-
TGTGCCAGCAGTGCAGAAGTCAGCAATCAGCCCCAGCATTTT
CASSAEVSNQPQHF
>TRBJ1-5|TRBD1|TRBV30|-
TGTGCCTGGGGGGACAGGGATAGGCAGCCCCAGCATTTT
CAWGDRDRQPQHF
>TRBJ2-1|-|TRBV30|-
TGTGCCTGGAGTGTCTCTCCTTCCTACAATGAGCAGTTCTTC
CAWSVSPSYNEQFF
>TRBJ2-3|-|TRBV4-1|-
TGCGCCAGCAGCCAGAATAGCGGCACAGATACGCAGTATTTT
CASSQNSGTDTQYF
>TRBJ2-7|-|TRBV18|-
TGTGCCAGCTCACCCCCGACGAGGACCTACGAGCAGTACTTC
CASSPPTRTYEQYF
>TRBJ1-1|-|TRBV5-1|-
TGCGCCAGCAGCTTGGGTGGGGGCAGCTGGGAAGCTTTCTTT
CASSLGGGSWEAFF
>TRBJ2-5|TRBD1|TRBV5-4|-
TGTGCCAGCAGCTCGACAGGGGGGTTGGAGACCCAGTACTTC
CASSSTGGLETQYF
>TRBJ2-3|TRBD1|TRBV11-2|-
TGTGCCAGCAGCTTGAGGGGACAGAGCACAGATACGCAGTATTTT
CASSLRGQSTDTQYF